These 14 T cell receptor beta chains were all obtained from the same sample, sequenced in a study of T cell repertoires in cytomegalovirus infection. No cognate antigen is known for these TCRs. Via MiXCR, TCRdb re-called the reads, giving one row per CDR3 protein. The table has tens of thousands of distinct CDR3 sequences, 20% to 30% seen once. Sequences were derived from CD8+ T cells from cultured PBMCs, sampled from culture after CMV antigen stimulation. Source of these receptors: a human donor in good health (CMV status not recorded). Some clones in this sample may be carry-over from other donors' samples.

There are a few counts of this clonotype. The chain couples TRBV7-6 to TRBJ2-3; 8 bases line up with TRBD1. The CDR3 has 17 residues. Trimming cost V 1 base and J 0 bases; bases outside gene matches: 6. Germline assignment: CDR1 SGHVS and CDR2 FNYEAQ. CDR3 sequence: CASSLVSQGASTDTQYF. DNA for the CDR3: TGTGCCAGCAGCTTAGTCTCCCAGGGGGCGAGCACAGATACGCAGTATTTT. Together with reference TRBV7-6 and TRBJ2-3, the CDR3 gives the full variable domain: GAGVSQSPRYKVTKRGQDVALRCDPISGHVSLYWYRQALGQGPEFLTYFNYEAQQDKSGLPNDRFSAERPEGSISTLTIQRTEQRDSAMYRCASSLVSQGASTDTQYFGPGTRLTVL.

The chain combines TRBV19 with TRBJ2-3; 9 nucleotides agree with TRBD2. The germline V gene has CDR1 LNHDA and CDR2 SQIVND (reference sequence). The CDR3 has 17 amino acids. V shed 3 bases, J shed 0 bases, and the junction held 7 bases outside the gene matches. Here the CDR3 reads CASSMSITSGSTDTQYF. The CDR3, as DNA: TGTGCCAGTAGTATGTCAATCACTAGCGGGAGCACAGATACGCAGTATTTT.

The table lists this clonotype with a few counts. The chain is built from TRBV27 and TRBJ1-5; TRBD1 agrees at 9 bases. The CDR3 is 16 amino acids. Germline CDR1 is MNHEY and CDR2 is SMNVEV (reference sequence). With 5 bases clipped from V and 0 bases from J, the junction kept 5 bases outside the gene matches. CDR3: CASSHGTGYSNQPQHF. The CDR3 DNA reads TGTGCCAGCAGTCACGGGACAGGGTATAGCAATCAGCCCCAGCATTTT.

The chain has TRBV6-1 and TRBJ1-1, with 7 bases matching TRBD1. This CDR3 is 14 amino acids long. Germline V gene data show CDR1 as MNHNS and CDR2 as SASEGT. V trimming: 8 bases; J trimming: 3 bases; junction bases outside the gene matches: 9. This CDR3 is CASSGSGGYTEAFF. CDR3 nucleotides: TGTGCCAGCTCCGGATCAGGGGGGTACACTGAAGCTTTCTTT.

J is TRBJ1-1 and V is TRBV19, with TRBD1 matching over 7 bases. Germline CDR1 reads LNHDA; CDR2 reads SQIVND (reference sequence). The trim removed 3 bases at V and 4 bases at J, leaving 5 bases unmatched. The CDR3 length is 14 residues. DNA for the CDR3: TGTGCCAGTAGTATCGCAGGGGGTCCCACTGAAGCTTTCTTT. It is translated as CASSIAGGPTEAFF.

Many counts were recorded for this clonotype. The rearrangement uses TRBV7-2 and TRBJ1-2, with a tentative D call TRBD1 (5 bases). Germline CDR1 SGHTA, CDR2 FQGNSA. V was trimmed by 1 base and J by 8 bases, leaving 14 bases between them. This CDR3 has 14 residues. For the CDR3, the DNA is TGTGCCAGCAGCTTAGGGAGCGGGGGGGGAGGCTACACCTTC. Translating it yields CASSLGSGGGGYTF.

As for this clonotype: An end of the junction differs from the germline gene, which may be a read error. The CDR3 coding sequence is TGTGCCAGCAGCGACTCTGGAGGGGGGGAAACAGATATGCAGTATTTT. Encoded protein: CASSDSGGGETDMQYF. This chain joins TRBV7-6 and TRBJ2-3, with a tentative D call TRBD2 (7 bases). The CDR3 length is 16 residues. Germline V gene data show CDR1 as SGHVS and CDR2 as FNYEAQ.

This clonotype was detected many times. In nucleotides, the CDR3 is TGTGCCAGCAGCTTAGATCGGGACAGGGTATTTGAAGCTTTCTTT. This encodes CASSLDRDRVFEAFF. V gene TRBV7-9 combines with J gene TRBJ1-1; 9 bases fit TRBD1. CDR3 size: 15 residues. The J segment lost 7 bases and the V segment lost 1 base, leaving 7 bases of the junction unmatched. CDR1 and CDR2 from the germline V gene are SEHNR and FQNEAQ (reference sequence).

The V and J genes are TRBV11-2 and TRBJ2-1; 9 bases are shared with TRBD2. Trimming at V came to 3 bases and at J to 4 bases, leaving 4 bases not matched to a gene. The germline V gene encodes CDR1 SGHAT and CDR2 FQNNGV. CDR3 size: 15 residues. CDR3 nucleotide sequence: TGTGCCAGCAGCTTTAGCGGGAGCGCGTACAATGAGCAGTTCTTC. Protein sequence: CASSFSGSAYNEQFF.

V gene TRBV19 combines with J gene TRBJ2-3; 9 bases are shared with TRBD2. The CDR3 extends over 17 amino acids. J lost 4 bases, V lost 10 bases, and 18 bases had no gene match. Germline values: CDR1 LNHDA, CDR2 SQIVND (reference sequence). The CDR3 DNA is TGTGCCACCTACGGGGCGACGGGCGGGGGGGGCCCAGATACGCAGTATTTT. This gives the protein CATYGATGGGGPDTQYF.

This clonotype has a handful of counts. The chain combines TRBV5-8 with TRBJ1-5; 10 positions match TRBD1. Germline CDR1 reads SGHTS; CDR2 reads YDEGEE. V dropped 0 bases and J dropped 3; count of bases not matched to a gene: 3. This CDR3 region has 16 residues. CDR3 region: CASSLGGTGVNQPQHF. The CDR3 nucleotides read TGTGCCAGCAGCTTGGGCGGGACAGGGGTCAATCAGCCCCAGCATTTT. Full variable domain (remainder filled in from reference TRBV5-8 and TRBJ1-5): EAGVTQSPTHLIKTRGQQATLRCSPISGHTSVYWYQQALGLGLQFLLWYDEGEERNRGNFPPRFSGRQFPNYSSELNVNALELEDSALYLCASSLGGTGVNQPQHFGDGTRLSIL.

This clonotype was seen only a few times. V gene TRBV20-1 combines with J gene TRBJ1-1; 8 nucleotides match TRBD1. V shed 5 bases and J 5 bases; nucleotides not matched to a gene: 10. This CDR3 contains 14 residues. Germline assignment: CDR1 DFQATT and CDR2 SNEGSKA (reference sequence). CDR3 sequence: CSAVNRGMATEAFF. The CDR3 DNA reads TGCAGTGCTGTGAACAGGGGGATGGCGACTGAAGCTTTCTTT.

The chain carries TRBV9 and TRBJ1-1; D unresolved. Germline V gene lookup returns CDR1 SGDLS and CDR2 YYNGEE. The CDR3 has 18 residues. V was trimmed by 4 bases and J by 0 bases, leaving 22 bases between them. The CDR3 here is CASSHPREGAFMNTEAFF. Here the CDR3 DNA reads TGTGCCAGCAGCCATCCGAGGGAGGGTGCGTTCATGAACACTGAAGCTTTCTTT.

This clonotype has more than one count but fewer than ten. The rearrangement uses TRBV19 and TRBJ1-5; TRBD1 aligns across 10 bases. CDR3 length: 17 amino acids. The J segment lost 3 bases and the V segment lost 5 bases, leaving 10 bases of the junction unmatched. Per germline, CDR1 LNHDA and CDR2 SQIVND (reference sequence). The CDR3 bases are TGTGCCAGTAGTCCTCAGACAGGGGGCATAGACAATCAGCCCCAGCATTTT. This encodes CASSPQTGGIDNQPQHF.